This T cell receptor (beta chain) was recovered during a study of PD-L1 blockade in urothelial cancer. This CDR3 contains 15 residues. Germline CDR1 is MNHEY and CDR2 is SMNVEV (reference sequence). V shed 6 bases and J shed 0 bases, with 14 bases lying between them. Repertoires were generated with immunoSEQ multiplex PCR, while TCRdb's copy carries only in-frame clones and drops some. The data show fewer than 130,000 clones, with around 85% seen just once and 2% to 2.5% held by the top ten. The receptor comes from a man between 45 and 60 years old with urothelial cancer. The rearrangement joins TRBV27 to TRBJ2-5, with a tentative D call TRBD1 (6 bases). The specimen comprised PBMCs, sampled around atezolizumab (anti-PD-L1) treatment. CDR3 sequence reads: CASSNATGYQETQYF. The CDR3 nucleotides are TGTGCCAGCAGCAATGCGACAGGCTACCAAGAGACCCAGTACTTC.